The clone carrying this TCR beta chain was observed a few times. Its antigen is unknown. V dropped 4 bases and J dropped 1 base, with 7 bases sitting between them. The CDR3 is 13 amino acids. CDR1 is SGHTA and CDR2 is FQGTGA in the germline V gene. These data come from a study of early T cells in non-severe SARS-CoV-2 infection. The wider study: Sequenced bulk RNA came from whole blood that was unsorted, and chains were unpaired.

Notes on the study in general: VDJdb-based annotation leaned toward anti-spike CD8 responses and missed private and CD4 specificities.

Unique molecular identifier tags were affixed to discrete cDNA molecules. One entry per CDR3 protein, called by TCRdb with MiXCR from the 5' RACE reads. The data show tens of thousands of distinct CDR3 sequences, less than 15% seen once. The material sequenced was whole blood, taken at baseline. The source is an adult who was a healthcare worker with PCR-confirmed SARS-CoV-2 infection or an uninfected control (not recorded which). The donor label of this sample is uncertain. V is TRBV7-3 and J is TRBJ2-5; no definite D call. CDR3 in amino acids: CASSSDIQETQYF. The CDR3 DNA reads TGTGCCAGCAGCTCTGACATCCAAGAGACCCAGTACTTC.